This T cell receptor (beta chain) was sequenced during a study of a mutant IDH1 vaccine in newly diagnosed glioma. Across the study: Once 4-6 weeks had passed after radiotherapy alone, vaccination started, or it started with temozolomide cycles.

Details on this clone: Antigen: not known.

The data were produced by immunoSEQ multiplex PCR, yet TCRdb's version contains in-frame clones alone and is incomplete. The sample has fewer than 70,000 clones, roughly 87% seen once. Time point noted: week 47, end of study. Alongside topical imiquimod, each dose of vaccine comprised 300 ug of mutant IDH1 20-mer peptide. With 3 bases removed from V and 1 base from J, the gap between germline ends came to 13 bases. The CDR3 loop spans 16 amino acids. CDR1 and CDR2 (germline): KGHSH, LQKENI. The source material was PBMCs, sampled from a glioma patient whose treatment included an IDH1 peptide vaccine. This TCR derives from a man aged 25-45 years with glioma. This chain uses TRBV18 with TRBJ2-4, with D unresolved. CDR3 region: CASSPDRLGAKNIQYF. The CDR3 nucleotides are TGTGCCAGCTCACCGGATCGATTAGGGGCCAAAAACATTCAGTACTTC.